A single T cell receptor (beta chain) is shown here with its context. Its specific antigen is unknown. It has no much larger one-base neighbor in the sample; base qualities were not kept. The library was generated by the immunoSEQ multiplex PCR assay. On the study's bioinformatics: A statistical classification framework was developed to diagnose cytomegalovirus status using the catalog of TCR beta chain sequences. Not all clones reach the TCRdb copy of this immuneACCESS table, which keeps in-frame sequences only. Checked studies attribute under half of the gap to unresolved V genes and leave the rest unexplained. The DNA gave D and trimming, while V, J and clone size come from that table. A total of around 63,000 clones appear in this sample, more than 80% of them only once. The ten largest clones take up 0.95% to 1.5% of the sample. This sample stems from a study of cytomegalovirus exposure and HLA in healthy donors (dated by TCRdb to 2015 to 2018). Broadly, across the study: A later analysis indicated that the roughly 130 validation repertoires were generated on the platform also employed for the roughly 720 repertoires of the first cohort. Besides the first cohort of roughly 700 subjects, a separate validation cohort made up of roughly 120 different subjects was used. The aim of the study was to test whether cataloging public T cell receptors could identify signatures of past pathogen exposure. To predict cytomegalovirus infection status, the study combined high-throughput TCR immunosequencing, statistical association of individual TCRs with disease status, and machine learning.

CDR1 is given as SGHTS and CDR2 as YDEGEE, both from the germline V gene. V loses 9 bases, J loses 0 bases, and the germline ends lie 18 bases apart. Its CDR3 holds 15 amino acids, cysteine through phenylalanine. Only the CDR3 DNA is retained, 45 bases long and in frame from the first base. Donors formed part of the validation cohort, which comprised about 120 subjects and was distinct from the first cohort of under 850 subjects. On the study overall, not on this receptor specifically: The study gave a list of over 150 TCR beta chains associated with cytomegalovirus. It was suggested by the authors that the approach could potentially be generalized to other disease states and immunological phenotypes. Three of the identified cytomegalovirus-associated TCR beta chains were confirmed in vitro to be specific for cytomegalovirus antigens. All 120 or so repertoires were used to score co-occurrence in the validation cohort in a later analysis, because that analysis had no HLA typing for the cohort. In a later analysis, TCRs clustered in the first cohort were found to also tend to co-occur in the 120 validation repertoires, with over 90% of cluster scores above 0. The classifier was reported to diagnose cytomegalovirus status with high specificity and sensitivity in both the original and validation cohorts. Most TCR sequences were seen in very few donors, while some public TCRs were found in many individuals.

The receptor's source is a woman aged 18-29 years in good health and CMV-seronegative. The sequenced sample consisted of PBMCs. This chain is built from TRBV5-8 and TRBJ1-2; the D gene is perhaps TRBD1, on 5 matching bases. The CDR3 region has the sequence CAILWGRLSNYGYTF. The sequence in DNA is TGTGCCATCCTGTGGGGCAGGCTCTCTAACTATGGCTACACCTTC.